This paragraph reports one T cell receptor beta chain. V lost 9 bases, J lost 4 bases, and 9 bases stayed unmatched. The germline gives CDR1 KGHDR, CDR2 SFDVKD. The CDR3 loop spans 15 amino acids. This specimen comes from a study of human T cells and chemical hapten exposure. Time point given: patch test 1, 2 weeks after DPC sensitization. As for treatment: therapeutic diphenylcyclopropenone sensitization with weekly scalp DPC. TCRdb fed the RACE reads into MiXCR, producing one record per CDR3 protein. The data contain some 340,000 distinct CDR3 sequences, 6% to 8.5% of them seen just once; the ten biggest clones take up approximately 8%.

The TCR comes from a woman aged 18 to 35 with alopecia areata. Some clones in this sample may be carry-over from other donors' samples. The rearrangement uses TRBV24-1 and TRBJ2-1; 9 bases line up with TRBD1. Sequenced material: whole blood, taken in connection with sensitization to the hapten diphenylcyclopropenone (DPC). CDR3 protein: CATGYPGQGYNEQFF. CDR3 in DNA: TGTGCCACCGGCTACCCGGGACAGGGTTACAATGAGCAGTTCTTC.